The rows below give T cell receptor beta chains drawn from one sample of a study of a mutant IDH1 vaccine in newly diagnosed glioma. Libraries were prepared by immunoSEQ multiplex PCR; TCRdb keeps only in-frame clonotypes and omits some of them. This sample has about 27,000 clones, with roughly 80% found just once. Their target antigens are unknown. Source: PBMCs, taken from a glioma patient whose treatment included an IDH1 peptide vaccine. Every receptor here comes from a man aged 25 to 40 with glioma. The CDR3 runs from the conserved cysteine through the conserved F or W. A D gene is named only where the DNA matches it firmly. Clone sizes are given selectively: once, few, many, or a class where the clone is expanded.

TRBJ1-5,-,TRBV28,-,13,TGTGCCAGCAGTTTATTTAGGGCTCAGCCCCAGCATTTT,CASSLFRAQPQHF
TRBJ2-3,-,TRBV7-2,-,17,TGTGCCAGCAGCCCAACCCGGGCCCTCCTCCGCACAGATACGCAGTATTTT,CASSPTRALLRTDTQYF
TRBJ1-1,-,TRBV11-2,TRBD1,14,TGTGCCAGCAGCCCGGGACAGTGGTTCACTGAAGCTTTCTTT,CASSPGQWFTEAFF
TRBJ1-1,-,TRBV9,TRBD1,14,TGTGCCAGCAGCGACAGGGGGGGGAACACTGAAGCTTTCTTT,CASSDRGGNTEAFF
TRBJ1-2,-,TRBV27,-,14,TGTGCCAGCAGTTTAGGCAGTTCTAACTATGGCTACACCTTC,CASSLGSSNYGYTF
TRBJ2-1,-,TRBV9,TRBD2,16,TGTGCCAGCAGCGTAGGGGGGACTAGCTCCTACAATGAGCAGTTCTTC,CASSVGGTSSYNEQFF
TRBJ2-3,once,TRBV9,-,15,TGTGCCAGCAGCGTAGGCGGCGGGATTAGAGATACGCAGTATTTT,CASSVGGGIRDTQYF
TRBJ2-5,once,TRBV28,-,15,TGTGCCAGCAGTGAACCGGCACTCCGACCAGAGACCCAGTACTTC,CASSEPALRPETQYF
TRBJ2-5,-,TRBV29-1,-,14,TGCAGCGTTGAGGGCAGTGAGGCCCAAGAGACCCAGTACTTC,CSVEGSEAQETQYF
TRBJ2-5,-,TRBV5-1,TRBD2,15,TGCGCCAGCAGCGGGACTAGCGGGCGATCGGAGACCCAGTACTTC,CASSGTSGRSETQYF
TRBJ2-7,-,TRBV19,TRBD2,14,TGTGCCAGTAAACTAGCGGGGGGTTCCTACGAGCAGTACTTC,CASKLAGGSYEQYF
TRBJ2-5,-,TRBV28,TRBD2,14,TGTGCCAGCAGTTCCCTAGCGGGCCAAGAGACCCAGTACTTC,CASSSLAGQETQYF
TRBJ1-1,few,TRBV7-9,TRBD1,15,TGTGCCAGCAGCTCGCGACAGGGGGGAAAGGCGGAAGCTTTCTTT,CASSSRQGGKAEAFF
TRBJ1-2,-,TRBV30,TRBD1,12,TGTGCCTGGAGTACGGCGCAGGGGGCGTTCACCTTC,CAWSTAQGAFTF
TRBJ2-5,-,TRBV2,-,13,TGTGCCAGCAGTGAAGTGGTCCAAGAGACCCAGTACTTC,CASSEVVQETQYF
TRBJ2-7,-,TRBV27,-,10,TGTGCCAGCACCACAGCTAGGCAGTACTTC,CASTTARQYF
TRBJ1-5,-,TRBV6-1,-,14,TGTGCCAGCAGTGAAGGTGGGTCGAGTCAGCCCCAGCATTTT,CASSEGGSSQPQHF
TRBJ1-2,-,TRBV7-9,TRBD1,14,TGTGCCAGCAGTCTGGACAGGGCGCCCTATGGCTACACCTTC,CASSLDRAPYGYTF